This T cell receptor beta chain is drawn from a study of shared clonotypes between healthy human individuals. Assay used: immunoSEQ multiplex PCR; TCRdb lists only in-frame clones, some missing. This table holds millions of clones, 90% to 95% found once. A word on this clone: Antigen: not known.

Overall study findings and caveats: Rarefaction indicated that sorted-subset sequencing remained incomplete although depth was large.

V dropped 4 bases and J dropped 2 bases, with 11 bases sitting between them. This CDR3 contains 14 residues. Germline CDR1 is WSHSY and CDR2 is SAAADI. This rearrangement joins TRBV10-2 to TRBJ2-5; D is possibly TRBD2 (6 bases). The sample consisted of naive CD4+ T cells sorted from blood. Documented subset: CD45RA+ positively selected. This clonotype was obtained from a man younger than 35 in good health. The CDR3 DNA sequence: TGCGCCAGCAGTGGACCGGGAGCTCAAGAGACCCAGTACTTC. Encoded protein: CASSGPGAQETQYF.